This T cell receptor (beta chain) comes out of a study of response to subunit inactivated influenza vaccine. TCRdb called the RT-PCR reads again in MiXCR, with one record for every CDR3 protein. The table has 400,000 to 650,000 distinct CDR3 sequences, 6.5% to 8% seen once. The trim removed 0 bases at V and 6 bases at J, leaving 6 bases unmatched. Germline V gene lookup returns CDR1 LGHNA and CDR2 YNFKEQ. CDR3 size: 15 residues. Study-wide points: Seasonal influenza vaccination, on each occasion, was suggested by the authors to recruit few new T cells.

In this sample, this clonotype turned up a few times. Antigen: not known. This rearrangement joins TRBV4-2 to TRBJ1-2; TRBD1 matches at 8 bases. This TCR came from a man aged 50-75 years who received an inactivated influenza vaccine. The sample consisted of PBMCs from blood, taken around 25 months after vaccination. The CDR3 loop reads CASSQDRRGRDGYTF. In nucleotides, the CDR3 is TGTGCCAGCAGCCAAGATCGCAGGGGGCGCGATGGCTACACCTTC.